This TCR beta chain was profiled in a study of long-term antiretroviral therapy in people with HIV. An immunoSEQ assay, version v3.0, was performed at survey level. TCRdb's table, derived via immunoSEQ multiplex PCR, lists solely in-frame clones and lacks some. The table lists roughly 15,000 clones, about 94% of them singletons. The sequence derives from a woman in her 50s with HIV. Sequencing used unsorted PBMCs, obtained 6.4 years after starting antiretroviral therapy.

The CDR3 coding sequence is TGTGCCAGCAGCTTACTCGACGACAGGCTCTATGGCTACACCTTC. The encoded protein is CASSLLDDRLYGYTF. The chain links TRBV7-8 to TRBJ1-2; maybe TRBD1 (6 bases). Trimming cost V 2 bases and J 4 bases, with 14 bases left between them. CDR3 length: 15 amino acids. The V gene's germline CDR1 is SGHVS and CDR2 FQNEAQ.